A selection of T cell receptor beta chains follows, all from one sample in a study of graft-versus-host responses after intestinal transplantation. Only in-frame clones appear in the TCRdb table, and some are missing; sequencing was by immunoSEQ multiplex PCR. The sample lists 15,000 to 20,000 clones; about a third were seen once. The starting material was alloreactive CD4+ T cells from a mixed lymphocyte reaction culture, obtained before transplantation. The receptors here all came from a human patient who was an organ donor for intestinal transplantation. CDR3s leave out the opening cysteine and the closing phenylalanine or tryptophan. The listing skips clone size in some rows; elsewhere it reads once, few, many or a size class.

v_call	clone_size	j_call	cdr3_aa
TRBV20-1	.	TRBJ2-7	SAIRDPEQY
TRBV18	.	TRBJ2-7	ASSEFQVGYEQY
TRBV5-4	few	TRBJ2-5	ASNRDSKQETQY
TRBV7-7	medium-sized	TRBJ2-1	ASSLDSHNEQF
TRBV19	.	TRBJ2-7	ASSRSDSGASRGEQY
TRBV28	medium-sized	TRBJ1-3	ASSFAGSGNTIY
TRBV12-5	few	TRBJ2-6	ASGLVSRGQMVAGANVLT
TRBV6-1	.	TRBJ2-2	ASKRLAADTGELF
TRBV5-1	medium-sized	TRBJ1-1	ASSLVGGTNTEAF
TRBV5-4	.	TRBJ2-5	ASSLVSSGGETQY
TRBV6-5	.	TRBJ2-5	ASSAGRGGQETQY
TRBV10-1	.	TRBJ2-3	ASSDATSGRTDTQY
TRBV5-1	.	TRBJ2-5	ASSLGVARETQY
TRBV9	few	TRBJ2-7	ASSVGPSGEQY
TRBV18	.	TRBJ1-3	ASSPQGVIGNTIY
TRBV5-4	.	TRBJ2-5	ASSFTGVETQY
TRBV2	few	TRBJ2-7	ASSSNGPYEQY
TRBV6-5	.	TRBJ2-7	ASSETYYEQY
TRBV6-1	.	TRBJ1-4	ASRTGQVQEKLF
TRBV18	.	TRBJ2-7	ASSPTIPGTGLEQY
TRBV29-1	.	TRBJ1-2	SALAPRNYGYT
TRBV2	few	TRBJ1-4	ASSDRLHNEKLF